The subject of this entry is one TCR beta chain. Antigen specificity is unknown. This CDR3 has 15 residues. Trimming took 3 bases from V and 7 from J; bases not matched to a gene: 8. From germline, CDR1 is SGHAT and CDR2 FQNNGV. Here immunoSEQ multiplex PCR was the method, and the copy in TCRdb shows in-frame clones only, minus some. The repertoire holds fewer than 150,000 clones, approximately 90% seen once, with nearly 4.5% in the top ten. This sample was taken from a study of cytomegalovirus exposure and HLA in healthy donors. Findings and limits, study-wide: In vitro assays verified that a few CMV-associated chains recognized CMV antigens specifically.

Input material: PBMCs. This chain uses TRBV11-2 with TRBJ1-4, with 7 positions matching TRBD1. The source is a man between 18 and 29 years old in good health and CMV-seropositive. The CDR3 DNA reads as TGTGCCAGCAGCTTGGACAGGTTGAAGGCTGAAAAACTGTTTTTT. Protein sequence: CASSLDRLKAEKLFF.